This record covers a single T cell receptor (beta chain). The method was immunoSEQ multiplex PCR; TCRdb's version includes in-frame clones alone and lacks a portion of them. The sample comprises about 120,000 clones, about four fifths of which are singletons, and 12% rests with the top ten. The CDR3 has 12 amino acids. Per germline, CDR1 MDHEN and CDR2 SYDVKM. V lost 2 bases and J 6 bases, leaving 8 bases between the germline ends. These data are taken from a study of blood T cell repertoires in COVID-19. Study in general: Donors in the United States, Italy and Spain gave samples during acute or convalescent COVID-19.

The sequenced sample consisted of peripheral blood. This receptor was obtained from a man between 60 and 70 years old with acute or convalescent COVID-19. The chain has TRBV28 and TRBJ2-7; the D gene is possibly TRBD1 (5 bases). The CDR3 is CASSLTGFEQYF. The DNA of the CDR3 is TGTGCCAGCAGTTTAACAGGCTTCGAGCAGTACTTC. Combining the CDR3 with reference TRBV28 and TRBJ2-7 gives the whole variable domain DVKVTQSSRYLVKRTGEKVFLECVQDMDHENMFWYRQDPGLGLRLIYFSYDVKMKEKGDIPEGYSVSREKKERFSLILESASTNQTSMYLCASSLTGFEQYFGPGTRLTVT.